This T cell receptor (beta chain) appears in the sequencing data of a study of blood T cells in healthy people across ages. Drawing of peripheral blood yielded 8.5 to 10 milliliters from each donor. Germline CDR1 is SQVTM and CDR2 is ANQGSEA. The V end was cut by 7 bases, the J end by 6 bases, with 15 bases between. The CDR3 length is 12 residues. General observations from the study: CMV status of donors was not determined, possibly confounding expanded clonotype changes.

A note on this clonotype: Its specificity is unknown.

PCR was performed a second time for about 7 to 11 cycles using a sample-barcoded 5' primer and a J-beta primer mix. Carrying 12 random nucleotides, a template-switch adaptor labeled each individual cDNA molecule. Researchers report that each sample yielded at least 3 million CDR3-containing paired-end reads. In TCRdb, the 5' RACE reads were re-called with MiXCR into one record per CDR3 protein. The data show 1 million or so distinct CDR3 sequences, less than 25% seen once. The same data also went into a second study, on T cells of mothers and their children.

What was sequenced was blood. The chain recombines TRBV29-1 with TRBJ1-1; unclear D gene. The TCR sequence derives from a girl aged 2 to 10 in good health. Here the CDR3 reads CSARETLAEAFF. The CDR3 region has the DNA TGCAGCGCGAGGGAAACCTTGGCTGAAGCTTTCTTT.